This TCR beta chain was recovered during a study of T-cell reconstitution after alpha-beta-depleted transplantation in children. Library preparation (for TCRbeta) was performed with unique molecular identifiers. Via MiXCR, TCRdb re-called the PCR reads, giving one row per CDR3 protein. The sample has roughly 790,000 distinct CDR3 sequences, 15% to 20% seen once. This CDR3 has 13 residues. With V trimmed by 5 bases and J by 4 bases, 2 bases remained unmatched. Study-wide findings and caveats: In patients about two months after transplant, alpha-beta T cells reportedly arose from several hundred expanded graft clones. The origin of high day-60 TCRbeta diversity in some patients lay in surviving recipient T cells and thymic progenitors. A year post-transplant, T-cell counts and diversity derived mostly from newly produced T cells.

Many counts were recorded for this clonotype. The antigen is unknown. The chain uses TRBV12-3 or TRBV12-4 and TRBJ2-1, with 7 positions matching TRBD1. This clonotype was obtained from a male patient younger than 18 who had a stem cell transplant for acute lymphoblastic leukemia, so the T cells may come from the graft donor. This sample comprised PBMCs, mostly from graft donor cells, obtained 360 days after TCRalphabeta/CD19-depleted stem cell transplant. Written as DNA, the CDR3 is TGTGCCAGCAGTGGGGACAGATACAATGAGCAGTTCTTC. Protein: CASSGDRYNEQFF.